These 5 T cell receptor beta chains came from one sample sequenced in a study of kidney transplant recipient with SARS-CoV-2 infection. MiXCR, applied by TCRdb to the reads, yields one record per CDR3 protein. The sample holds roughly 250,000 distinct CDR3 sequences; less than 35% are singletons and the top ten take nearly 7.5%. Sequencing was performed on a blood sample, taken at baseline and between days 110 and 120 from a kidney transplant recipient. Receptor source: a male patient aged 25 to 39 who had COVID-19 and was a kidney transplant recipient. Some of the T cells may derive from the graft donor.

This clonotype has only a few counts. The rearrangement links TRBV6-5 to TRBJ2-3, with 9 nucleotides matching TRBD1. CDR1 is MNHEY, CDR2 SVGAGI, per germline. V lost 8 bases to trimming and J lost 3 bases; unmatched junction nucleotides: 9. CDR3 length: 15 residues. DNA for the CDR3: TGTGCCAGCGGGGTACAGGGGGCATCGACAGATACGCAGTATTTT. This encodes CASGVQGASTDTQYF.

The genes are TRBV18 and TRBJ2-3, with D tentatively TRBD1 or TRBD2 (5 bases each). Germline assignment: CDR1 KGHSH and CDR2 LQKENI. Trimming left V 6 bases short and J 0 bases short, with 13 bases between. The CDR3 runs to 15 residues. The CDR3 reads CASSIGARSTDTQYF. CDR3 coding DNA: TGTGCCAGCTCCATCGGGGCTCGTAGCACAGATACGCAGTATTTT.

The CDR3 loop is CARCWPVVRKTYGYTF. In DNA form, the CDR3 reads TGTGCCAGATGTTGGCCAGTGGTGAGAAAGACCTATGGCTACACCTTC. This sequence joins TRBV5-3 and TRBJ1-2; D is undetermined. TRBV5-3 is identified as an open reading frame with a role that is uncertain. Trimming shortened V by 7 bases and J by 4 bases, and 23 bases separated the two germline ends. The CDR3 loop spans 16 amino acids.

Details on this clonotype: A single base separates this from a much larger clone, so it may be a read error. This rearrangement joins TRBV11-2 to TRBJ1-2; 7 nucleotides match TRBD1. Looked up from germline, CDR1 is SGHAT and CDR2 is FQNNGV. V was clipped by 3 bases and J by 9 bases; unmatched bases: 7. The CDR3 is 13 residues long. CDR3 nucleotide sequence: TGTGCCAGCAGCTTTCAGGGGGTAGGGAGCTACACCTTC. This sequence encodes CASSFQGVGSYTF.

This clonotype was observed many times. The V gene is TRBV10-3, the J gene TRBJ2-1, with a tentative D call TRBD2 (5 bases). CDR1 is ENHRY, CDR2 SYGVKD, per germline. The CDR3 extends over 13 amino acids. This CDR3 is CASAKEAMNEQFF. The CDR3 DNA reads as TGTGCTTCCGCAAAGGAGGCCATGAATGAGCAGTTCTTC.